The rows below give T cell receptor beta chains drawn from one sample of a study of OX40 agonist ivuxolimab in advanced cancers. Clones were read by immunoSEQ multiplex PCR, and TCRdb kept only the in-frame ones, dropping some. The data show fewer than 75,000 clones, more than 85% seen once. This material consisted of CD4+ or CD8+ T cells sorted from blood, taken in a trial of the OX40 agonist ivuxolimab. The origin of the receptors is an adult with an advanced solid tumor such as melanoma, head and neck, liver or kidney cancer. The CDR3 runs from the conserved cysteine through the conserved F or W. A D gene is named only where the DNA matches it firmly. Expanded clones are given a class, and other clones once, few, many or no size at all.

abundance | d_gene | len | j_gene | v_gene | CDR3nt | CDR3aa
NA | TRBD1 | 13 | TRBJ1-1 | TRBV5-6 | TGTGCCAGCAGCTTGTGGCAGGGGGCTCGGGCTTTCTTT | CASSLWQGARAFF
NA | NA | 15 | TRBJ2-1 | TRBV27 | TGTGCCAGCAGTTTATCGTCGACGGTGGGGAATGAGCAGTTCTTC | CASSLSSTVGNEQFF
NA | TRBD2 | 17 | TRBJ2-3 | TRBV11-1 | TGTGCCAGCAGCCCTGGCGCGGGGGGGTATAGCACAGATACGCAGTATTTT | CASSPGAGGYSTDTQYF
NA | NA | 14 | TRBJ1-2 | TRBV6-5 | TGTGCCAGCAGACCCGCGGGACGCCTCTATGGCTACACCTTC | CASRPAGRLYGYTF
once | NA | 11 | TRBJ2-1 | TRBV28 | TGTGCCAGCAGTCTTATAAATGAGCAGTTCTTC | CASSLINEQFF
NA | NA | 13 | TRBJ1-2 | TRBV6-6 | TGTGCCAGCAGTTACTCTGACTTCTATGGCTACACCTTC | CASSYSDFYGYTF
NA | NA | 12 | TRBJ2-2 | TRBV10-1 | TGCGCCAGCAGCCCGAACACCGGGGAGCTGTTTTTT | CASSPNTGELFF
once | NA | 15 | TRBJ2-7 | TRBV27 | TGTGCCAGCAGACCCTCCCGGGATGCCTTCTACGAGCAGTACTTC | CASRPSRDAFYEQYF
few | NA | 22 | TRBJ1-6 | TRBV12-2 | TGTGCAAGTCGCCTCACGGGGCCCGGAGAGGTGGATACTAGCTCCTATAATTCACCCCTCCACTTT | CASRLTGPGEVDTSSYNSPLHF
NA | NA | 11 | TRBJ2-5 | TRBV20-1 | TGCAGTGCTCTCTGGGGAGAGACCCAGTACTTC | CSALWGETQYF
once | TRBD1 | 13 | TRBJ1-2 | TRBV28 | TGTGCCAGCTTCACAGGGGGAGACTATGGCTACACCTTC | CASFTGGDYGYTF
NA | TRBD1 | 19 | TRBJ1-6 | TRBV11-3 | TGTGCCAGCAGCTCAGGGGGGATTCGGTTTTTATGCGGTAATTCACCCCTCCACTTT | CASSSGGIRFLCGNSPLHF
NA | NA | 15 | TRBJ1-5 | TRBV10-3 | TGTGCCATCAGTGATTCCAGGGTCAGCAATCAGCCCCAGCATTTT | CAISDSRVSNQPQHF
NA | NA | 16 | TRBJ2-2 | TRBV7-3 | TGTGCCAGCAGCTTGGGGTCAGCGGTCGCGGGCGGGGAGCTGTTTTTT | CASSLGSAVAGGELFF
NA | NA | 15 | TRBJ2-2 | TRBV19 | TGTGCCAGTACCACCCCAGGAACGAACCCCGGGGAGCTGTTTTTT | CASTTPGTNPGELFF
NA | NA | 14 | TRBJ1-5 | TRBV28 | TGTGCCAGCAGTTTAGGGGGAGGCAATCAGCCCCAGCATTTT | CASSLGGGNQPQHF
NA | NA | 14 | TRBJ2-5 | TRBV2 | TGTGCCAGCAGTACCGGGACACTTCAAGAGACCCAGTACTTC | CASSTGTLQETQYF
NA | TRBD1 | 16 | TRBJ2-2 | TRBV7-2 | TGTGCCAGCAAGATACCGGGACAGGGATACACCGGGGAGCTGTTTTTT | CASKIPGQGYTGELFF
NA | NA | 11 | TRBJ1-2 | TRBV19 | TGTGCCAGTAGTATGGGGTATGGCTACACCTTC | CASSMGYGYTF
NA | NA | 15 | TRBJ2-3 | TRBV29-1 | TGCAGCGTTGAAGAGGGGAGGCTAAAGACAGATACGCAGTATTTT | CSVEEGRLKTDTQYF
NA | NA | 13 | TRBJ2-7 | TRBV28 | TGTGCCAGCACCATCGGGGCCCCCTACGAGCAGTACTTC | CASTIGAPYEQYF
NA | TRBD2 | 17 | TRBJ2-1 | TRBV28 | TGTGCCAGCAGTTTAGGGCTAGCGGGGGGGTTTTACAATGAGCAGTTCTTC | CASSLGLAGGFYNEQFF
NA | NA | 14 | TRBJ2-1 | TRBV5-1 | TGCGCCAGCAGCTTGGGACAGACGATGAATGAGCAGTTCTTC | CASSLGQTMNEQFF
NA | TRBD1 | 15 | TRBJ1-1 | TRBV14 | TGTGCCAGCAGCCAGGATTACAGGGGCTGGACTGAAGCTTTCTTT | CASSQDYRGWTEAFF
NA | TRBD2 | 20 | TRBJ2-6 | TRBV7-6 | TGTGCCAGCAGCACACTACTAGCGGCTAGGTCTCTGTCTGGGGCCAACGTCCTGACTTTC | CASSTLLAARSLSGANVLTF
NA | TRBD2 | 15 | TRBJ2-1 | TRBV19 | TGTGCCAGTAGTACAATAGCGGGACAATACAATGAGCAGTTCTTC | CASSTIAGQYNEQFF
NA | NA | 13 | TRBJ1-6 | TRBV7-2 | TGTGCCAGCAGCTTGCCGAATAATTCACCCCTCCACTTT | CASSLPNNSPLHF
NA | TRBD2 | 18 | TRBJ2-5 | TRBV28 | TGTGCCAGCAGTTCCTACGGACTAGCGGGGCGATACCAAGAGACCCAGTACTTC | CASSSYGLAGRYQETQYF
once | TRBD2 | 13 | TRBJ2-1 | TRBV29-1 | TGCAGTCGAAGCGGGAGCTCCTACAATGAGCAGTTCTTC | CSRSGSSYNEQFF
NA | TRBD2 | 15 | TRBJ2-7 | TRBV6-1 | TGTGCCAGCATATCTGGACTAGCGGGGGGGCGTGAGCAGTACTTC | CASISGLAGGREQYF
NA | NA | 13 | TRBJ1-2 | TRBV6-5 | TGTGCCAGCACCACTCCCCAGAACTATGGCTACACCTTC | CASTTPQNYGYTF
once | NA | 14 | TRBJ2-1 | TRBV4-2 | TGTGCCAGCAGCTTGGGTAGGTTGAACAATGAGCAGTTCTTC | CASSLGRLNNEQFF
NA | NA | 15 | TRBJ2-1 | TRBV27 | TGTGCCAGCAGTGCCGGGACACTTACCGGCAATGAGCAGTTCTTC | CASSAGTLTGNEQFF
once | NA | 13 | TRBJ2-5 | TRBV29-1 | TGCAGCGTTGAAGTTAACAGGGAGAAGACCCAGTACTTC | CSVEVNREKTQYF
NA | NA | 12 | TRBJ2-3 | TRBV11-2 | TGTGCCAGCAGCTTCGAGAGGGATACGCAGTATTTT | CASSFERDTQYF
NA | NA | 13 | TRBJ2-7 | TRBV29-1 | TGCAGCGTTGAAGATTCCTCCCACTACGAGCAGTACTTC | CSVEDSSHYEQYF
few | NA | 15 | TRBJ1-4 | TRBV4-2 | TGTGCCAGCAGCCAAGATGAATACCGTAATGAAAAACTGTTTTTT | CASSQDEYRNEKLFF
NA | NA | 15 | TRBJ1-6 | TRBV28 | TGTGCCAGCAGCCCTCGCAGTGGGGAGAATTCACCCCTCCACTTT | CASSPRSGENSPLHF
NA | NA | 14 | TRBJ2-5 | TRBV10-3 | TGTGCCATCAGTGATGGAACGGCTCAAGAGACCCAGTACTTC | CAISDGTAQETQYF
NA | NA | 13 | TRBJ1-6 | TRBV19 | TGTGCCAGTGGAACAGTGGGCAAGACACCCCTCCACTTT | CASGTVGKTPLHF
NA | TRBD1 | 13 | TRBJ1-1 | TRBV6-1 | TGTGCCAGCAGCCGGGACAGGGGATCTGAAGCTTTCTTT | CASSRDRGSEAFF
NA | NA | 15 | TRBJ2-1 | TRBV6-5 | TGTGCCAGCAGTTCACTTGGAGGGAGATACAATGAGCAGTTCTTC | CASSSLGGRYNEQFF
NA | NA | 15 | TRBJ2-5 | TRBV28 | TGTGCCAGCAGTTTGGCGACTCCTCGGGGGGAGACCCAGTACTTC | CASSLATPRGETQYF
once | TRBD1 | 15 | TRBJ2-2 | TRBV18 | TGTGCCAGCTCCCCCAGGGGGACGAACACCGGGGAGCTGTTTTTT | CASSPRGTNTGELFF
NA | TRBD2 | 14 | TRBJ2-1 | TRBV7-7 | TGTGCCAGCTCAGCTGCGGGAGTAATCAATGAGCAGTTCTTC | CASSAAGVINEQFF
once | NA | 13 | TRBJ1-2 | TRBV5-1 | TGCGCCAGCAGCGTGGATACTAACTATGGCTACACCTTC | CASSVDTNYGYTF
NA | NA | 15 | TRBJ1-3 | TRBV9 | TGTGCCAGCAGCTCTCGGACGGGCTCTGGAAACACCATATATTTT | CASSSRTGSGNTIYF
NA | TRBD1 | 15 | TRBJ1-1 | TRBV18 | TGTGCCAGCTCACCACCCGGCAGGGGGCACACTGAAGCTTTCTTT | CASSPPGRGHTEAFF
NA | NA | 21 | TRBJ1-4 | TRBV21-1 | TGTGCCAGCAGCAAAAATCCACCCCCGAAACCGACAGGGAACTCTAATGAAAAACTGTTTTTT | CASSKNPPPKPTGNSNEKLFF
NA | NA | 16 | TRBJ2-5 | TRBV9 | TGTGCCAGCAGCGTATCTAGCCAGGGCTCTGGAGAGACCCAGTACTTC | CASSVSSQGSGETQYF
NA | NA | 15 | TRBJ2-3 | TRBV5-1 | TGCGCCAGCAGCCCGAGCTTAGGACCGACAGATACGCAGTATTTT | CASSPSLGPTDTQYF
NA | TRBD2 | 16 | TRBJ2-2 | TRBV6-5 | TGTGCCAGCAGTTACATGAGCGGGAGTGGGACCGGGGAGCTGTTTTTT | CASSYMSGSGTGELFF
NA | NA | 13 | TRBJ2-5 | TRBV28 | TGTGCCAGCAGTTTAGCGGGCCGGGAGACCCAGTACTTC | CASSLAGRETQYF
NA | TRBD2 | 13 | TRBJ2-7 | TRBV30 | TGTGCCTGGAGCGGGGACGGGGGGTTAGGGCAGTACTTC | CAWSGDGGLGQYF
NA | TRBD1 | 14 | TRBJ2-1 | TRBV5-4 | TGTGCCAGCAGCTTGGAGGACAGGGACAATGAGCAGTTCTTC | CASSLEDRDNEQFF